A selection of T cell receptor beta chains follows, all from one sample in a study of shared clonotypes between healthy human individuals. Some clones are missing from TCRdb's copy, which holds only in-frame ones; the method was immunoSEQ multiplex PCR. The sample has around 450,000 clones; 79% are singletons. Sequenced input: PBMCs. These receptor sequences come from a woman aged 40 to 55 in good health. Some clones in this sample may be carry-over from other donors' samples. The conserved cysteine and the conserved F or W are not part of the CDR3 here. Fields, in order: V gene, J gene, CDR3 protein.

V gene: TRBV5-1
J gene: TRBJ2-3
CDR3 protein: ASSEGQTDTQY

V gene: TRBV19
J gene: TRBJ2-7
CDR3 protein: ASRTSGEAYEQY

V gene: TRBV6-5
J gene: TRBJ2-1
CDR3 protein: ASRDRTLEQF

V gene: TRBV18
J gene: TRBJ2-3
CDR3 protein: ASSPRTSGGTTTDTQY

V gene: TRBV28
J gene: TRBJ2-3
CDR3 protein: ASSPPPTGWSTDTQY

V gene: TRBV28
J gene: TRBJ1-4
CDR3 protein: ASSPGTSPTNEKLF

V gene: TRBV28
J gene: TRBJ2-1
CDR3 protein: ASSSLGGSYNEQF

V gene: TRBV6-5
J gene: TRBJ2-7
CDR3 protein: ASSYNYEQY

V gene: TRBV2
J gene: TRBJ2-7
CDR3 protein: ASRQTSGRYEQY

V gene: TRBV4-2
J gene: TRBJ2-7
CDR3 protein: ASSQEEAGTGTYEQY

V gene: TRBV30
J gene: TRBJ2-3
CDR3 protein: AWTVAGGLSDTQY

V gene: TRBV9
J gene: TRBJ2-7
CDR3 protein: ASSVGDSPSREQY

V gene: TRBV19
J gene: TRBJ2-7
CDR3 protein: ASSQRDVSYEQY

V gene: TRBV7-9
J gene: TRBJ2-1
CDR3 protein: ASSLVGQGGYNEQF

V gene: TRBV7-9
J gene: TRBJ2-3
CDR3 protein: ASSHPGGSDTQY

V gene: TRBV5-6
J gene: TRBJ2-7
CDR3 protein: ASSLEAATYEQY

V gene: TRBV5-1
J gene: TRBJ2-3
CDR3 protein: ASGTLAGGGDTQY

V gene: TRBV10-2
J gene: TRBJ2-7
CDR3 protein: ASSKTSGRAYEQY

V gene: TRBV9
J gene: TRBJ2-6
CDR3 protein: ASSVSGANVLT

V gene: TRBV27
J gene: TRBJ2-1
CDR3 protein: ASSPGTSSFNEQF

V gene: TRBV18
J gene: TRBJ1-3
CDR3 protein: ASSADSSGNTIY

V gene: TRBV4-2
J gene: TRBJ2-1
CDR3 protein: ASSPRLSYNEQF

V gene: TRBV4-2
J gene: TRBJ1-3
CDR3 protein: ASSLQGSGNTIY

V gene: TRBV27
J gene: TRBJ1-5
CDR3 protein: ASSSGTGGWGNQPQH

V gene: TRBV30
J gene: TRBJ1-1
CDR3 protein: AWSVSRDAEAF

V gene: TRBV10-3
J gene: TRBJ2-3
CDR3 protein: AISRGSGRPDTQY

V gene: TRBV5-1
J gene: TRBJ1-1
CDR3 protein: ASSLAAGNTEAF

V gene: TRBV27
J gene: TRBJ1-2
CDR3 protein: ASSLGVLSDGYT